This TCR beta chain was profiled in a study of CD8+CD57+ T cells in acquired aplastic anemia. Study-wide points: With respect to CD8+ Simpson's diversity, patients and controls did not differ significantly.

J lost 2 bases, V lost 5 bases, and 8 bases had no gene match. The CDR3 spans 15 residues. Germline V gene sequence: CDR1 SEHNR, CDR2 FQNEAQ (reference sequence). According to the study, genomic DNA was the template for TCR beta VDJ and CDR3 profiling. TCRdb analysed the reads with MiXCR anew, one entry per CDR3 protein. The data show 200,000 or so distinct CDR3 sequences, roughly 64% seen once. The table lists this clonotype with many counts. What it recognizes is unknown. The V call is TRBV7-9, the J call TRBJ2-7, with 8 bases matching TRBD1. This TCR was sampled from a human donor with severe aplastic anemia or a healthy control (not recorded which). The sequenced sample was sorted CD4+, CD8+, or CD8+CD57+ T cells (not recorded which) from PBMCs. The CDR3 sequence: CASSAGQVVPYEQYF. The CDR3 nucleotides are TGTGCCAGCAGCGCGGGACAGGTGGTCCCCTACGAGCAGTACTTC.